This TCR beta chain was documented in a study of T cells in Graves' hyperthyroidism and ophthalmopathy. General study results and limits: A model of 13 V-J pairs discriminated ophthalmopathy from stable hyperthyroidism. The model anticipated ophthalmopathy a median around 6 months pre-onset.

In germline, CDR1 is MNHEY, CDR2 SMNVEV (reference sequence). V gave up 5 bases and J gave up 2 bases, with 12 bases separating them. There are 14 residues in the CDR3. Patients counted as stable if ophthalmopathy did not develop within 18 months. Patients between 18 and 65 years old had hyperthyroidism, newly diagnosed and lasting under 2 months. This clonotype was counted many times. No antigen is known for it. Amplified regions were TCR beta CDR3 sequences from RNA transcripts. TCR CDR3 underwent first-round RT-PCR with the HTBI primer set. Each CDR3 protein is one row after TCRdb ran MiXCR on the multiplex PCR reads. The sample has about 420,000 distinct CDR3 sequences, 15% to 19% seen once.

The J gene is TRBJ1-2, the V gene TRBV27; D remains ambiguous. The material sequenced was blood. This TCR derives from a woman between 18 and 30 years old with Graves' hyperthyroidism. The CDR3 is CASSPPGINYGYTF. In DNA, the CDR3 is TGTGCCAGCAGTCCACCCGGGATAAACTATGGCTACACCTTC.